The subject of this entry is one T cell receptor beta chain. Its cognate antigen has yet to be identified. Base qualities are not provided; no much larger clone lies one nucleotide away. Library preparation employed PCR. For sequencing, an Illumina HiSeq 2500 was employed. To reduce PCR and sequencing biases, unique molecular identifiers were incorporated into the TCR beta cDNA libraries. Every 1 to 10 million input T cells yielded about 500,000 cDNA molecules, meaning each molecule approximated one T cell. The patient libraries were prepared and sequenced using the same protocol as the earlier healthy control dataset. Within a given batch, samples were prepared together, multiplexed and sequenced on the same HiSeq lane. From the authors' description of their analysis: MIGEC handled the raw barcoded reads, throwing out single-read molecular identifier groups before consensus assembly and CDR3 extraction. VDJtools was used for post-analysis of the clonotype tables, with diversity normalized by down-sampling every dataset to the smallest sample size. In repertoire overlap clustering, CDR3 amino acid sequences, but not nucleotide sequences, were matched to correct batch-related cross-sample contamination. Using fastp trimming at Q25 and MiXCR clonotype assembly, TCRdb reanalyzed the public sequencing data and kept in-frame beta chains. For every CDR3 protein sequence, its rows merge into one entry that carries the most common genes and DNA. For this entry, the V and J calls and clone size follow TCRdb and not the study's own pipeline. Across this sample there are fewer than 600,000 distinct CDR3 sequences, with less than 45% seen only once. The top ten clones comprise roughly an eighth of the sample.

The germline V gene supplies CDR1 MNHEY and CDR2 SVGAGI. The CDR3 measures 12 amino acids from cysteine to phenylalanine. Only the CDR3 region is kept as DNA, spanning 36 bases read in frame from base 1. V is cut by 2 bases and J by 9 bases, and the space between the germline ends is 8 bases. To demonstrate the VDJtools post-analysis software, the study profiled TCR beta repertoires from the peripheral blood of about 13 young patients with multiple sclerosis. The multiple sclerosis patients were children and adolescents between about 6 and 16 years of age. The sample is drawn from a study of post-analysis software for immune sequencing data (dated by TCRdb to the mid-2010s). About the investigation overall: Relapsing-remitting, secondary progressive and progressive-relapsing multiple sclerosis were recorded as disease courses, and subtype annotation was lacking for some patients. Patient repertoires were compared against about a dozen previously published healthy control repertoires from donors aged roughly 6 to 25 years. A subset of samples was prepared in parallel using single-end sample barcoding, then pooled and co-amplified after Illumina adapter ligation.

Overall study outcomes, separate from this receptor: Strong co-clustering of samples prepared in the same batch was shown by direct clustering with F measure, prompting a batch-effect correction. Significantly higher frequencies in patients than in controls were found for roughly five TRBV segments, including TRBV5-6, TRBV5-1 and TRBV20-1. The control group was slightly older than the multiple sclerosis patient group. Multiple sclerosis patients had significantly lower normalized Chao1 diversity than controls, a result that suggests substantial peripheral T-cell clonal expansion.

The material sequenced was blood. The chain couples TRBV6-5 to TRBJ2-1; matching of 6 bases hints at TRBD2 as the D gene. This TCR was recovered from a girl under 18 with multiple sclerosis. The nucleotide sequence is given as TGTGCCAGCAGTTACCGAGCGGGTGAGCAGTTCTTC. This gives the protein CASSYRAGEQFF.